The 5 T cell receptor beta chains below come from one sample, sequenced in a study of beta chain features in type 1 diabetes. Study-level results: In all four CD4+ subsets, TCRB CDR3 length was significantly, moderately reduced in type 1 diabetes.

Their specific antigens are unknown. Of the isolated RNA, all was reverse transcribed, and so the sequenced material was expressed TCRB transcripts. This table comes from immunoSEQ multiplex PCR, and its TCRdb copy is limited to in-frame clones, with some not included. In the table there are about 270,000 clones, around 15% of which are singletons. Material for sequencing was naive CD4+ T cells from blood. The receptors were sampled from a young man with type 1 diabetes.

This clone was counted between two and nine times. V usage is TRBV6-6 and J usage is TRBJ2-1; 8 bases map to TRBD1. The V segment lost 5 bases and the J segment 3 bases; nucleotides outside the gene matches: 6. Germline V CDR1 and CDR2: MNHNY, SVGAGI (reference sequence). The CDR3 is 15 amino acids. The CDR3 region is CASSPQGTGYNEQFF. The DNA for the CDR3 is TGTGCCAGCAGTCCCCAGGGGACAGGCTACAATGAGCAGTTCTTC.

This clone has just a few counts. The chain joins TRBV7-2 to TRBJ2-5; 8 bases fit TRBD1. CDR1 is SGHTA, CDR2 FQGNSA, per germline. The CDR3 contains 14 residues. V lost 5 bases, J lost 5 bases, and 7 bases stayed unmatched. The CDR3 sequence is CASSRQGIRETQYF. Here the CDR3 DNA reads TGTGCCAGCAGCCGACAGGGGATAAGGGAGACCCAGTACTTC.

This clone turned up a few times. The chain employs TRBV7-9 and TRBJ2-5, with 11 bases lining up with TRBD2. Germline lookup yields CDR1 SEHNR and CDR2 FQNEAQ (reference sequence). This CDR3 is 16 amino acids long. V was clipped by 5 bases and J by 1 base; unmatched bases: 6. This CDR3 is CASSRSGTSGQETQYF. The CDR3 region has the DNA TGTGCCAGCAGCCGTTCCGGGACTAGCGGCCAAGAGACCCAGTACTTC.

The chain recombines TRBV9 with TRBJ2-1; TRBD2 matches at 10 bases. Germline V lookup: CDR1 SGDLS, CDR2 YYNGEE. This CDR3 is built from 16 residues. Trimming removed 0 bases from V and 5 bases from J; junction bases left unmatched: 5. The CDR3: CASSVAGLAGDNEQFF. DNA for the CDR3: TGTGCCAGCAGCGTAGCTGGTCTAGCGGGAGACAATGAGCAGTTCTTC.

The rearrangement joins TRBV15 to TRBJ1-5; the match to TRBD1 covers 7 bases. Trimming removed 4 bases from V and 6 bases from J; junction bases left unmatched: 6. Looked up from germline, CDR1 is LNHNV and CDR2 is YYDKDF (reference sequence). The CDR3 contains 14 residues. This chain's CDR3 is CATSTTGAGQPQHF. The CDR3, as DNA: TGTGCCACCAGCACAACAGGGGCGGGTCAGCCCCAGCATTTT.